The clone carrying this T cell receptor beta chain was counted at least ten times. The data originate from a study of T cells in Graves' hyperthyroidism and ophthalmopathy. The CDR3 loop spans 14 amino acids. With 6 bases clipped from V and 5 bases from J, the junction kept 6 bases outside the gene matches. The germline V gene encodes CDR1 MNHNS and CDR2 SASEGT. What was amplified from RNA transcripts were TCR beta CDR3 regions. A set of HTBI primers served as the primers for a first-round RT-PCR of the TCR CDR3. TCRdb passed the multiplex PCR reads through MiXCR, listing each CDR3 protein once. The data contain roughly 350,000 distinct CDR3 sequences, about 14% of them singletons.

The sequenced sample consisted of blood. The chain is built from TRBV6-1 and TRBJ2-5; the match to TRBD1 covers 10 bases. The clonotype comes from a young woman with Graves' ophthalmopathy. CDR3 sequence reads: CASRGQGRMETQYF. The CDR3 DNA reads as TGTGCCAGCAGGGGACAGGGGAGAATGGAGACCCAGTACTTC.